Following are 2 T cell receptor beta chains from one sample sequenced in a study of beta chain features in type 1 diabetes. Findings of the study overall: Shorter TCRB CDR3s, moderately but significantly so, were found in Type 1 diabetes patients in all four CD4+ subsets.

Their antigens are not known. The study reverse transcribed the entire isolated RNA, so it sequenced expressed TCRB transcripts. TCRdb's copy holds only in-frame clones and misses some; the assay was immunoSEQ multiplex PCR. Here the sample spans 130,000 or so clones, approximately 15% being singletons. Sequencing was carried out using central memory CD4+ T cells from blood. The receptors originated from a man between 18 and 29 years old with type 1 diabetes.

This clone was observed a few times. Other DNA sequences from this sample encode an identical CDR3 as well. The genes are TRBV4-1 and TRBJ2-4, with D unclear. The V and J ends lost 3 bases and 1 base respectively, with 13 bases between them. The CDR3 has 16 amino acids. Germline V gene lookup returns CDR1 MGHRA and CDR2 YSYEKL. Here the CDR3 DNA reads TGCGCCAGCAGCCAGATAGGGTTTCTGGCCAAAAACATTCAGTACTTC. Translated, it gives CASSQIGFLAKNIQYF.

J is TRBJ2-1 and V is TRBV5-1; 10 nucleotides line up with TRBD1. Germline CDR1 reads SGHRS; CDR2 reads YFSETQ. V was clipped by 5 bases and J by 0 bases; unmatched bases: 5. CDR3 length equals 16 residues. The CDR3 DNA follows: TGCGCCAGCAGGCCCGGGACAGGGGTCTCCTACAATGAGCAGTTCTTC. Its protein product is CASRPGTGVSYNEQFF.